The 19 T cell receptor beta chains in this list originate from one sample, sequenced in a study of blood T cell repertoires in COVID-19. The table came from immunoSEQ multiplex PCR; TCRdb's copy has only in-frame clones and leaves some out. The sample carries roughly 260,000 clones, about nine tenths recorded once. Material for sequencing was peripheral blood. Source of these receptors: a woman aged 25 to 39 with COVID-19, enrolled during active disease.

The chain carries TRBV7-2 and TRBJ2-7, with 9 positions matching TRBD2. The CDR3 has 15 residues. Germline CDR1 and CDR2: SGHTA and FQGNSA. V gave up 5 bases and J gave up 2 bases; unmatched junction bases: 7. The CDR3 loop reads CASSHAGGRAYEQYF. CDR3 coding DNA: TGTGCCAGCAGCCACGCTGGCGGGAGGGCCTACGAGCAGTACTTC.

The chain combines TRBV5-1 with TRBJ2-1; 9 bases fit TRBD2. Germline V gives CDR1 SGHRS, CDR2 YFSETQ. CDR3 length: 16 residues. V was clipped by 0 bases and J by 4 bases; unmatched bases: 5. CDR3 in DNA: TGCGCCAGCAGCTTGGTGGCTAGCGGGGCATACAATGAGCAGTTCTTC. Translation: CASSLVASGAYNEQFF.

The chain employs TRBV9 and TRBJ2-1; D uncertain. V shed 1 base and J shed 7 bases, with 12 bases lying between them. Germline V gives CDR1 SGDLS, CDR2 YYNGEE. This CDR3 spans 14 amino acids. CDR3 region: CASSVYDFQNEQFF. The CDR3 DNA sequence: TGTGCCAGCAGCGTATATGACTTCCAGAATGAGCAGTTCTTC.

With regard to this clone: Other nucleotide sequences from this sample produce the same CDR3. This chain uses TRBV5-1 with TRBJ2-1, with D perhaps matching TRBD2 (5 bases). Trimming took 2 bases from V and 1 from J, leaving 7 bases between them. Germline assignment: CDR1 SGHRS and CDR2 YFSETQ. The CDR3 covers 14 residues. CDR3 loop: CASSLTSSYNEQFF. The CDR3 region has the DNA TGCGCCAGCAGCTTAACTAGTTCCTACAATGAGCAGTTCTTC.

The chain uses TRBV3-1 (or the pseudogene TRBV3-2) and TRBJ1-3, with D unclear. Trimming left V 0 bases short and J 0 bases short, with 6 bases between. This CDR3 is built from 15 residues. Germline CDR1 and CDR2: LGHDT and YNNKEL (reference sequence). CDR3 sequence: CASSQDVLSGNTIYF. CDR3 nucleotide sequence: TGTGCCAGCAGCCAAGATGTACTCTCTGGAAACACCATATATTTT.

The V and J genes are TRBV6-5 and TRBJ2-1; 8 nucleotides match TRBD2. This CDR3 contains 15 residues. After removal of 7 bases from V and 0 bases from J, the junction contained 5 bases not matched to a gene. Germline V gives CDR1 MNHEY, CDR2 SVGAGI. For the CDR3, the DNA is TGTGCCAGCAATTTAGCGGGGAGCTCCTACAATGAGCAGTTCTTC. As protein: CASNLAGSSYNEQFF.

J is TRBJ1-6 and V is TRBV15, with D hard to call. CDR1 is LNHNV and CDR2 is YYDKDF in the germline V gene (reference sequence). Trimming took 6 bases from V and 0 from J, leaving 9 bases between them. The CDR3 spans 15 residues. CDR3 nucleotide sequence: TGTGCCACCAGTATGGAGGGCTCCTATAATTCACCCCTCCACTTT. This codes for CATSMEGSYNSPLHF.

V is TRBV10-3 and J is TRBJ2-7; TRBD2 agrees at 9 bases. V lost 6 bases, J lost 2 bases, and 2 bases stayed unmatched. Germline loops: CDR1 ENHRY, CDR2 SYGVKD. This CDR3 has 13 amino acids. For the CDR3, the DNA is TGTGCCATCAGAAAGCGGGAGGCCTACGAGCAGTACTTC. Translation: CAIRKREAYEQYF.

V usage is TRBV5-1 and J usage is TRBJ1-2; 10 bases align to TRBD1. CDR1 is SGHRS, CDR2 YFSETQ, per germline. V trimming: 2 bases; J trimming: 11 bases; junction bases outside the gene matches: 12. The CDR3 is 15 residues long. The CDR3 sequence is CASSFTAGTGDRYTF. CDR3 sequence (DNA): TGCGCCAGCAGCTTTACGGCCGGGACAGGGGACCGGTACACCTTC.

V gene TRBV18 combines with J gene TRBJ2-7, with D maybe TRBD2 (6 bases). V dropped 3 bases and J dropped 1 base, with 16 bases sitting between them. The CDR3 spans 16 residues. Germline CDR1 and CDR2: KGHSH and LQKENI. The CDR3 DNA is TGTGCCAGCTCACCTTGGGGGGTGGAGTCTTCCTACGAGCAGTACTTC. Translating it yields CASSPWGVESSYEQYF.

The V gene is TRBV19, the J gene TRBJ2-2; 8 nucleotides line up with TRBD2. V shed 7 bases and J 6 bases; nucleotides not matched to a gene: 4. This CDR3 has 13 residues. The V gene's germline CDR1 is LNHDA and CDR2 SQIVND (reference sequence). CDR3 nucleotide sequence: TGTGCCAGTACCCTCGGGAGGGCCGGGGAGCTGTTTTTT. Translation gives CASTLGRAGELFF.

The chain joins TRBV6-5 to TRBJ2-7, with 7 bases fitting TRBD2. Germline lookup yields CDR1 MNHEY and CDR2 SVGAGI. Unmatched junction bases numbered 12, after V lost 6 bases and J lost 4 bases. This CDR3 is built from 15 residues. CDR3 sequence: CASSPHASGGYEQYF. For the CDR3, the DNA is TGTGCCAGCAGCCCACATGCTAGCGGAGGTTACGAGCAGTACTTC.

The rearrangement joins TRBV14 to TRBJ2-7; maybe TRBD2 (5 bases). The CDR3 contains 13 residues. Per germline, CDR1 SGHDN and CDR2 FVKESK. The V end lost 1 base, the J end lost 4 bases, and 8 bases lay between the germline ends. The CDR3 DNA reads as TGTGCCAGCAGCCAAGTAGTAGCGTACGAGCAGTACTTC. It translates to CASSQVVAYEQYF.

In its sample, this clone was seen a few times. This sequence joins TRBV7-9 and TRBJ2-7; D ambiguous. V gave up 1 base and J gave up 7 bases, with 8 bases separating them. Germline V gives CDR1 SEHNR, CDR2 FQNEAQ (reference sequence). The CDR3 covers 12 residues. CDR3 DNA sequence: TGTGCCAGCAGCTTAGAACCCGGGGAGCAGTACTTC. The encoded protein is CASSLEPGEQYF.

The sample holds a few counts of this clone. V is TRBV19 and J is TRBJ2-7; 7 bases map to TRBD1. CDR3 length: 13 residues. Germline V CDR1 and CDR2: LNHDA, SQIVND (reference sequence). The V segment lost 10 bases and the J segment 2 bases; nucleotides outside the gene matches: 8. The CDR3 DNA reads TGTGCCACATCGACAGGGATAGCCTACGAGCAGTACTTC. As protein: CATSTGIAYEQYF.

The V call is TRBV5-6, the J call TRBJ2-1, with D possibly being TRBD2 (6 bases). The CDR3 is 16 residues long. Germline V CDR1 and CDR2: SGHDT, YYEEEE. Trimming removed 0 bases at V and 1 base at J, with 11 bases between. The CDR3 spells CASSLATGESYNEQFF. CDR3 DNA sequence: TGTGCCAGCAGCTTGGCCACGGGAGAGTCCTACAATGAGCAGTTCTTC.

The chain couples TRBV11-3 to TRBJ2-1, with a weak D call TRBD2 (6 bases). Germline CDR1 and CDR2: SGHNT and YENEEA. V was clipped by 4 bases and J by 8 bases, with 12 bases between them. The CDR3 is 13 amino acids. In DNA form, the CDR3 reads TGTGCCAGCAGCTATCAATGGGGGGATGAGCAGTTCTTC. It translates to CASSYQWGDEQFF.

V is TRBV28 and J is TRBJ2-4, with no clear D. Germline CDR1 reads MDHEN; CDR2 reads SYDVKM. The CDR3 length is 13 residues. V lost 4 bases, J lost 0 bases, and 4 bases lay in between. CDR3 in amino acids: CASSSLAKNIQYF. The CDR3 DNA reads as TGTGCCAGCAGTTCACTAGCCAAAAACATTCAGTACTTC.

This clone was recorded once. The V call is TRBV6-5, the J call TRBJ2-3; D is unclear. Looked up from germline, CDR1 is MNHEY and CDR2 is SVGAGI. The CDR3 extends over 15 amino acids. Trimming took 0 bases from V and 2 from J, leaving 9 bases between them. The CDR3 DNA is TGTGCCAGCAGTTACTCGAGCATCACCACAGATACGCAGTATTTT. It codes for CASSYSSITTDTQYF.